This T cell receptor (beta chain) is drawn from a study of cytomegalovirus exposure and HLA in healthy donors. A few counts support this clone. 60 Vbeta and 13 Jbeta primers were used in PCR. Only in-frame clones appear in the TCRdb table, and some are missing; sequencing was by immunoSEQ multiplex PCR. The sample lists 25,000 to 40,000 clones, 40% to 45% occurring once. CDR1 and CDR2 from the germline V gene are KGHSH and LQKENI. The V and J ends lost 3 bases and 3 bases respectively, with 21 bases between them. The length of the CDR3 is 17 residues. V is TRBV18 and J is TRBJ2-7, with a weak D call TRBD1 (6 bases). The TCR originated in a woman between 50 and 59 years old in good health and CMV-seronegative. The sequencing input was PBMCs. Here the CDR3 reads CASSPATGTPRSYEQYF. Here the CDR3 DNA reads TGTGCCAGCTCACCCGCAACCGGGACACCGAGAAGCTACGAGCAGTACTTC.